This record looks at one T cell receptor beta chain sequence and its context. Antigen unknown. A junction end diverges from the germline sequence, so it may reflect a read error. The sample belongs to a study of cytomegalovirus exposure and HLA in healthy donors. Study-wide results and caveats: Available immune exposure information was restricted to CMV serostatus only. The study flagged roughly 150 TCR beta chains as cytomegalovirus-associated.

Germline V CDR1 and CDR2: MGHDK, SYGVNS. This CDR3 has 11 amino acids. In the PCR, 60 Vbeta and 13 Jbeta primers were used. Study processing details: Counted up in a later analysis, unique TCR beta chains came to about 80 million, with some 11 million shared. The data were produced by immunoSEQ multiplex PCR, yet TCRdb's version contains in-frame clones alone and is incomplete. V, J and clone size derive from that table, while D and trimming were established from the DNA sequence. The repertoire includes some 150,000 clones, around 80% of them detected once, and over 5% sits in the top ten. The sample taken for sequencing was PBMCs. The rearrangement links TRBV25-1 to TRBJ2-2; D may be TRBD2 (7 bases). The origin of this receptor is a woman aged 40 to 50 in good health and CMV-seropositive. CDR3 region: CASARGGGLFF. As DNA, the CDR3 is TGTGCCAGCGCCCGGGGAGGGGGGCTGTTTTTT.